The 3 T cell receptor beta chains given below trace back to one sample, sequenced in a study of shared clonotypes between healthy human individuals. Here immunoSEQ multiplex PCR was the method, and the copy in TCRdb shows in-frame clones only, minus some. The repertoire includes roughly 650,000 clones, around 97% of them detected once, and about 0.06% sits in the top ten. Sequencing was done on a sample of naive CD4+ T cells sorted from blood. As for subset: CD45RA+ positively selected. Receptors originate from a young woman in good health.

The V call is TRBV14, the J call TRBJ1-1, with 8 bases matching TRBD1. This CDR3 region has 13 residues. V was pared by 6 bases and J by 3 bases, with 3 bases of the junction left unmatched. The germline V gene encodes CDR1 SGHDN and CDR2 FVKESK. CDR3 DNA sequence: TGTGCCAGCAGTCAGACAGGGGACACTGAAGCTTTCTTT. Residues: CASSQTGDTEAFF.

CDR3: CASSFRDRGLEKLFF. The CDR3 DNA is TGTGCCAGCAGTTTCCGGGACAGGGGGTTGGAAAAACTGTTTTTT. V usage is TRBV7-9 and J usage is TRBJ1-4; 11 bases map to TRBD1. Trimming at V came to 6 bases and at J to 8 bases, leaving 8 bases not matched to a gene. Germline-derived CDR1 and CDR2 are SEHNR and FQNEAQ (reference sequence). CDR3 length: 15 residues.

The genes are TRBV5-1 and TRBJ2-3; D gene unclear. Looked up from germline, CDR1 is SGHRS and CDR2 is YFSETQ. This CDR3 contains 14 residues. The V end was cut by 0 bases, the J end by 3 bases, with 8 bases between. The CDR3 reads CASSLASETDTQYF. CDR3 DNA sequence: TGCGCCAGCAGCTTGGCCTCGGAGACAGATACGCAGTATTTT.